A selection of T cell receptor beta chains follows, all from one sample in a study of beta chain features in type 1 diabetes. Libraries were prepared by immunoSEQ multiplex PCR; TCRdb keeps only in-frame clonotypes and omits some of them. This table has about 180,000 clones, about 13% appearing once. Sequencing was done on a sample of central memory CD4+ T cells from blood. The receptor source for this set is a woman aged 18-30 years in good health. Both conserved end residues are part of each CDR3. The order of the fields is D gene, clone size, V gene, J gene, CDR3 protein, CDR3 DNA. A D gene is named only where the DNA matches it firmly. Rows give clone size only sometimes, using once, few, many, or a class for an expanded clone.

d_gene: -
abundance: -
v_gene: TRBV7-3
j_gene: TRBJ1-1
CDR3aa: CASSLTGGTEAFF
CDR3nt: TGTGCCAGCAGCTTAACTGGAGGGACGGAAGCTTTCTTT

d_gene: -
abundance: few
v_gene: TRBV2
j_gene: TRBJ2-5
CDR3aa: CASSLRRGETQYF
CDR3nt: TGTGCCAGCAGTCTACGACGGGGGGAGACCCAGTACTTC

d_gene: -
abundance: few
v_gene: TRBV7-2
j_gene: TRBJ1-5
CDR3aa: CASSLEGTSSNQPQHF
CDR3nt: TGTGCCAGCAGCTTAGAGGGGACAAGTAGCAATCAGCCCCAGCATTTT

d_gene: TRBD2
abundance: -
v_gene: TRBV7-8
j_gene: TRBJ2-7
CDR3aa: CASSFSGGAYEQYF
CDR3nt: TGTGCCAGCAGCTTCAGCGGGGGGGCCTACGAGCAGTACTTC

d_gene: TRBD1
abundance: -
v_gene: TRBV9
j_gene: TRBJ1-3
CDR3aa: CASSPDRGGNTIYF
CDR3nt: TGTGCCAGCAGCCCAGACAGGGGAGGAAACACCATATATTTT

d_gene: -
abundance: few
v_gene: TRBV2
j_gene: TRBJ1-4
CDR3aa: CASRDSAQNEKLFF
CDR3nt: TGTGCCAGCAGGGACAGTGCCCAAAATGAAAAACTGTTTTTT

d_gene: TRBD2
abundance: -
v_gene: TRBV4-2
j_gene: TRBJ2-1
CDR3aa: CASSHPRSGSSYNEQFF
CDR3nt: TGTGCCAGCAGCCATCCTCGTAGCGGGAGCTCCTACAATGAGCAGTTCTTC

d_gene: TRBD1
abundance: -
v_gene: TRBV5-1
j_gene: TRBJ1-2
CDR3aa: CASSRTGDGYTF
CDR3nt: TGCGCCAGCAGCAGGACAGGGGATGGCTACACCTTC

d_gene: -
abundance: -
v_gene: TRBV7-9
j_gene: TRBJ1-5
CDR3aa: CASSLGDSGGNQPQHF
CDR3nt: TGTGCCAGCAGCTTAGGTGATAGCGGGGGGAATCAGCCCCAGCATTTT

d_gene: TRBD2
abundance: few
v_gene: TRBV5-4
j_gene: TRBJ2-2
CDR3aa: CASSLALAGAGELFF
CDR3nt: TGTGCCAGCAGCTTGGCACTAGCGGGAGCCGGGGAGCTGTTTTTT

d_gene: -
abundance: -
v_gene: TRBV6-5
j_gene: TRBJ1-2
CDR3aa: CASSPPGSYGYTF
CDR3nt: TGTGCCAGCAGTCCCCCAGGGTCCTATGGCTACACCTTC

d_gene: TRBD2
abundance: few
v_gene: TRBV6-5
j_gene: TRBJ2-4
CDR3aa: CASSYGTSGINIQYF
CDR3nt: TGTGCCAGCAGTTACGGGACTAGCGGGATAAACATTCAGTACTTC

d_gene: -
abundance: few
v_gene: TRBV6-5
j_gene: TRBJ2-1
CDR3aa: CASSDSRGSYNEQFF
CDR3nt: TGTGCCAGCAGTGACTCTCGGGGCTCCTACAATGAGCAGTTCTTC

d_gene: TRBD1
abundance: -
v_gene: TRBV5-6
j_gene: TRBJ1-4
CDR3aa: CASSRQGAEEKLFF
CDR3nt: TGTGCCAGCAGCCGACAGGGGGCTGAGGAAAAACTGTTTTTT

d_gene: -
abundance: -
v_gene: TRBV7-2
j_gene: TRBJ2-1
CDR3aa: CASHSYNEQFF
CDR3nt: TGTGCCAGCCACAGCTACAATGAGCAGTTCTTC

d_gene: TRBD1
abundance: -
v_gene: TRBV7-2
j_gene: TRBJ2-4
CDR3aa: CASRPGQQVAKNIQYF
CDR3nt: TGTGCCAGCAGACCGGGACAGCAAGTAGCCAAAAACATTCAGTACTTC

d_gene: -
abundance: -
v_gene: TRBV19
j_gene: TRBJ1-5
CDR3aa: CASSHLEWHF
CDR3nt: TGTGCCAGTAGTCACCTTGAGTGGCATTTT